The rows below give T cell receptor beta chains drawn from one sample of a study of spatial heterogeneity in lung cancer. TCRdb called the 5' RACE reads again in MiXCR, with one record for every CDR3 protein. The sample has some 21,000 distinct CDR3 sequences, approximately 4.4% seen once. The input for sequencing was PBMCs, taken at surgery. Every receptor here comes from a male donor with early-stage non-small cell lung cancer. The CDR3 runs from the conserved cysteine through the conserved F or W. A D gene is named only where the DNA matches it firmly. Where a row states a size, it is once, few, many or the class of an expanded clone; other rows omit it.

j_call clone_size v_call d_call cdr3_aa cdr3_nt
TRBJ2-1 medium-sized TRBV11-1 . CASSSSGLTSGYNEQFF TGTGCCAGCAGCTCGTCTGGGCTAACCTCGGGCTACAATGAGCAGTTCTTC
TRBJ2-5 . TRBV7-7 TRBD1 CASSLQDRAGTQYF TGTGCTAGCAGCTTACAAGACAGGGCAGGGACCCAGTACTTC
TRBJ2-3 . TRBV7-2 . CASSFKGGTDTQYF TGTGCCAGCAGCTTTAAGGGTGGGACAGATACGCAGTATTTT
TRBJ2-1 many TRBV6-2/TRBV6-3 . CASSYGGAGNEQFF TGTGCCAGCAGTTACGGGGGGGCAGGGAATGAGCAGTTCTTC
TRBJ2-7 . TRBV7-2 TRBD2 CASSLYASGNNEQYF TGTGCCAGCAGCTTATACGCTAGCGGGAACAACGAGCAGTACTTC
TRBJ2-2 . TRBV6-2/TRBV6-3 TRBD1 CASSYARGQGGGGELFF TGTGCCAGCAGTTACGCAAGGGGACAGGGAGGAGGAGGGGAGCTGTTTTTT
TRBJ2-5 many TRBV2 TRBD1 CASCRDSRETQYF TGTGCCAGTTGCCGGGACAGCAGAGAGACCCAGTACTTC
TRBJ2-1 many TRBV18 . CASSPPVETGEQFF TGTGCCAGCTCACCACCGGTAGAGACAGGCGAGCAGTTCTTC
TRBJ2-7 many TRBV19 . CASSIGTGIPYEQYF TGTGCCAGTAGTATCGGTACAGGGATTCCCTACGAGCAGTACTTC
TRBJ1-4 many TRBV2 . CASFIRAGEKLFF TGTGCCAGCTTTATCCGTGCGGGGGAAAAACTGTTTTTT